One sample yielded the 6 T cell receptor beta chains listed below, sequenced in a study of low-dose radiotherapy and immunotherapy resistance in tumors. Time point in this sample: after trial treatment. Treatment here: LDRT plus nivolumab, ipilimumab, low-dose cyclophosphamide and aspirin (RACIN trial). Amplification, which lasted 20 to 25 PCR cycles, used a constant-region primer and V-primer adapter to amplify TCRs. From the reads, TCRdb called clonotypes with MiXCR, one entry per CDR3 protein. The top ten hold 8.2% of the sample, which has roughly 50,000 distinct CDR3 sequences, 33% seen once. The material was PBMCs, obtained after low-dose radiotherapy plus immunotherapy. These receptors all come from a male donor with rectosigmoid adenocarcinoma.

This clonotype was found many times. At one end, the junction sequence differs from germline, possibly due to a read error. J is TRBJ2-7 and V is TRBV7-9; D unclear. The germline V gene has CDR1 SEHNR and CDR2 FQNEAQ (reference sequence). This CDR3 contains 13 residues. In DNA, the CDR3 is TGTGCCAGCAGCTTGGCTACCTCCTCCGAGCAGTACTTC. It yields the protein CASSLATSSEQYF.

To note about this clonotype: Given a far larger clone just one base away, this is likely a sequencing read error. CDR3 sequence: CASILRDTKNIQYF. The CDR3 region has the DNA TGTGCCAGCATCTTAAGGGACACCAAAAACATTCAGTACTTC. The chain is built from TRBV5-8 and TRBJ2-4; maybe TRBD1 (6 bases). V lost 6 bases and J lost 2, with 12 bases in between. CDR3 length: 14 residues. CDR1 and CDR2 (germline): SGHTS, YDEGEE.

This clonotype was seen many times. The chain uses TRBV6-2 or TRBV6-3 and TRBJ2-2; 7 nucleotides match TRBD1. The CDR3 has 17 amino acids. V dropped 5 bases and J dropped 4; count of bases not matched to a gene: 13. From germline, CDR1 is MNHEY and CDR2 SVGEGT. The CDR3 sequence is CASSPHRRQGRTGELFF. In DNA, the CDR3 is TGTGCCAGCAGTCCCCACAGGAGACAGGGACGCACCGGGGAGCTGTTTTTT.

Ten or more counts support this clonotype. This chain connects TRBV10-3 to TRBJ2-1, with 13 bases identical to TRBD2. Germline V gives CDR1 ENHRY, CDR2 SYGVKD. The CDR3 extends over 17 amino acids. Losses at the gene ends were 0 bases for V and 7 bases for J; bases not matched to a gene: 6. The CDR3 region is CAISESVTSGRRNEQFF. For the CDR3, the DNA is TGTGCCATCAGTGAGTCCGTGACTAGCGGGAGGAGAAATGAGCAGTTCTTC.

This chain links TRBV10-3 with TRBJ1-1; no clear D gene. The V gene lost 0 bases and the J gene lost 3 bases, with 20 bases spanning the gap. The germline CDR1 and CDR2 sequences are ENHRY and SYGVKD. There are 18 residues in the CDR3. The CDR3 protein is CAISESGLRRLRDTEAFF. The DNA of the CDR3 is TGTGCCATCAGTGAGTCGGGTCTACGCCGTTTACGAGACACTGAAGCTTTCTTT.

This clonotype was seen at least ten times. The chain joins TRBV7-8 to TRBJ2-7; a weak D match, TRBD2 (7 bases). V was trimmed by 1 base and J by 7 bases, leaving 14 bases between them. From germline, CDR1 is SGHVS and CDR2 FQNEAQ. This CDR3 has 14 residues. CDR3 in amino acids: CASSLVVRGGEQYF. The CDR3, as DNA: TGTGCCAGCAGCTTAGTCGTCAGGGGAGGGGAGCAGTACTTC.